One and the same sample provided the 9 T cell receptor beta chains below, sequenced in a study of blood T cell repertoires in COVID-19. Assay: immunoSEQ multiplex PCR; the TCRdb copy retains only in-frame clones and omits some. The table has approximately 150,000 clones, 80% seen once. Input material: PBMCs or T cells enriched from blood (not recorded which). These receptors came from a middle-aged man who had recovered from COVID-19.

The chain uses TRBV10-3 and TRBJ2-2; 7 positions match TRBD2. Trimming at V came to 0 bases and at J to 4 bases, leaving 5 bases not matched to a gene. Germline V CDR1 and CDR2: ENHRY, SYGVKD. The CDR3 has 16 amino acids. CDR3 loop: CAISESVGGGTGELFF. The CDR3 DNA sequence: TGTGCCATCAGTGAGTCTGTGGGCGGGGGCACCGGGGAGCTGTTTTTT.

In this sample, this clone turned up a few times. The chain has TRBV29-1 and TRBJ2-2; TRBD2 matches 7 bases. Unmatched junction bases numbered 3, after V lost 6 bases and J lost 2 bases. CDR1 is SQVTM and CDR2 is ANQGSEA in the germline V gene. The CDR3 loop spans 13 amino acids. This chain's CDR3 is CSVLAVNTGELFF. DNA of the CDR3: TGCAGCGTCCTAGCGGTAAACACCGGGGAGCTGTTTTTT.

This chain links TRBV5-1 with TRBJ2-2; TRBD2 aligns across 8 bases. J lost 3 bases, V lost 2 bases, and 3 bases had no gene match. The germline CDR1 and CDR2 sequences are SGHRS and YFSETQ. The CDR3 extends over 15 amino acids. The CDR3 region has the DNA TGCGCCAGCAGCTTCAGCGGGGGTCACACCGGGGAGCTGTTTTTT. It translates to CASSFSGGHTGELFF.

The gene calls are TRBV20-1 and TRBJ1-2; the D gene is possibly TRBD1 (5 bases). This CDR3 comprises 13 residues. V was shortened by 3 bases and J by 3 bases, with 11 bases between the two germline ends. Germline V CDR1 and CDR2: DFQATT, SNEGSKA (reference sequence). CDR3 amino acids: CSASDQGYYGYTF. The CDR3 nucleotides read TGCAGTGCTAGTGACCAGGGCTACTATGGCTACACCTTC.

This clone was recorded a few times. V is TRBV24-1 and J is TRBJ2-5, with 9 positions matching TRBD2. Per germline, CDR1 KGHDR and CDR2 SFDVKD. Trimming cost V 1 base and J 5 bases; bases outside gene matches: 7. The CDR3 spans 16 residues. The CDR3, as DNA: TGTGCCACCAGTGATTTAGCGGGGGGCCCTACGGAGACCCAGTACTTC. It yields the protein CATSDLAGGPTETQYF.

The chain couples TRBV29-1 to TRBJ1-1; D gene unclear. The ends were cut back, 4 bases at V and 1 base at J, with 7 bases in the middle. Germline V gene data show CDR1 as SQVTM and CDR2 as ANQGSEA. This CDR3 comprises 12 residues. CDR3 sequence (DNA): TGCAGCGTTGGACGGGAGAACACTGAAGCTTTCTTT. It yields the protein CSVGRENTEAFF. Complete variable domain (other parts from reference TRBV29-1 and TRBJ1-1): SAVISQKPSRDICQRGTSLTIQCQVDSQVTMMFWYRQQPGQSLTLIATANQGSEATYESGFVIDKFPISRPNLTFSTLTVSNMSPEDSSIYLCSVGRENTEAFFGQGTRLTVV.

The chain has TRBV7-2 and TRBJ1-1; no firm D call. The CDR3 loop spans 12 amino acids. Germline assignment: CDR1 SGHTA and CDR2 FQGNSA. Trimming cost V 5 bases and J 8 bases, with 12 bases left between them. Here the CDR3 DNA reads TGTGCCAGCAGCCCTTTTTCGAGGGAAGCTTTCTTT. It specifies CASSPFSREAFF.

This chain connects TRBV7-9 to TRBJ1-6; D ambiguous. The CDR3 loop spans 15 amino acids. Germline V gene data show CDR1 as SEHNR and CDR2 as FQNEAQ (reference sequence). Trimming shortened V by 3 bases and J by 7 bases, and 13 bases separated the two germline ends. CDR3 sequence: CASSFALVENSPLHF. The DNA for the CDR3 is TGTGCCAGCAGCTTTGCCCTTGTAGAGAATTCACCCCTCCACTTT.

V is TRBV29-1 and J is TRBJ2-1; possibly TRBD2 for D (6 bases). Germline values: CDR1 SQVTM, CDR2 ANQGSEA. This CDR3 is built from 11 residues. V shed 6 bases and J shed 15 bases, with 18 bases lying between them. The CDR3 nucleotides are TGCAGCGTCGAACGCGGGGCCCCTTGGTTCTTC. Protein sequence: CSVERGAPWFF.